Sequencing of this T cell receptor (beta chain) was carried out in a study of cytomegalovirus exposure and HLA in healthy donors. This CDR3 has 13 residues. Per the germline V gene, CDR1 is ENHRY and CDR2 is SYGVKD. V lost 7 bases to trimming and J lost 8 bases; unmatched junction nucleotides: 9. Turning to this clone: Its antigen is not known.

Study outcomes and limitations: TCR beta V- and J-gene trimming was later associated with a missense DCLRE1C variant.

In the PCR, 60 Vbeta and 13 Jbeta primers were used. Some clones are missing from TCRdb's copy, which holds only in-frame ones; the method was immunoSEQ multiplex PCR. Among some 170,000 clones listed, 71% were seen once. The TCR was taken from a woman younger than 45 in good health and CMV-seronegative. The sequenced sample consisted of PBMCs. V usage is TRBV10-3 and J usage is TRBJ1-2; the match to TRBD1 covers 8 bases. CDR3 sequence reads: CAITKGQGNGYTF. The CDR3, as DNA: TGTGCCATCACCAAAGGACAGGGAAACGGCTACACCTTC.